Following are 20 T cell receptor beta chains from one sample sequenced in a study of T cell changes during pregnancy in multiple sclerosis. The assay was immunoSEQ multiplex PCR, and TCRdb's table has in-frame clones only and misses some. The sample yields roughly 44,000 clones, approximately 90% seen once. Source: CD8+ T cells from peripheral blood mononuclear cells, taken after pregnancy. The source of these receptors is a female donor in good health, enrolled as a control in a pregnancy study.

The rearrangement joins TRBV7-9 to TRBJ1-2, with D possibly being TRBD1 (6 bases). With 6 bases removed from V and 4 bases from J, the gap between germline ends came to 9 bases. The CDR3 has 12 amino acids. From germline, CDR1 is SEHNR and CDR2 FQNEAQ (reference sequence). The CDR3 DNA follows: TGTGCCAGCAGACAGGACAGCTATGGCTACACCTTC. Translation: CASRQDSYGYTF.

This clone was found a few times. The chain's CDR3 is CASSLVAGYTDTQYF. CDR3 nucleotides: TGTGCCAGCAGCTTAGTAGCGGGGTACACAGATACGCAGTATTTT. This chain uses TRBV7-9 with TRBJ2-3; 8 bases are a match to TRBD2. The V gene end was trimmed by 1 base and the J gene end by 2 bases; junction bases not matched to a gene: 2. The CDR3 sequence is 15 residues long. Per the germline V gene, CDR1 is SEHNR and CDR2 is FQNEAQ (reference sequence).

The chain employs TRBV11-3 and TRBJ2-1, with D possibly TRBD2 on 5 matching bases. Trimming removed 4 bases from V and 8 bases from J, with 12 bases in between. The CDR3 spans 13 residues. Germline V gives CDR1 SGHNT, CDR2 YENEEA. The CDR3 region is CASSSRGDHEQFF. The CDR3 DNA reads as TGTGCCAGCAGCTCCCGGGGAGACCATGAGCAGTTCTTC.

This chain joins TRBV4-3 and TRBJ1-4; D is unresolved. Deletions cut 5 bases from V and 2 bases from J, with 12 bases between. Germline V lookup: CDR1 LGHNA, CDR2 YSLEER. This CDR3 comprises 15 residues. The CDR3 coding sequence is TGCGCCAGCAGCGGGGAGGGAGGGACTAATGAAAAACTGTTTTTT. Encoded protein: CASSGEGGTNEKLFF.

This clone was observed once. The chain couples TRBV5-1 to TRBJ2-5, with 8 nucleotides matching TRBD1. CDR3 length: 14 residues. Germline V gene lookup returns CDR1 SGHRS and CDR2 YFSETQ. J was trimmed by 5 bases and V by 4 bases; bases with no gene match: 7. The CDR3, as DNA: TGCGCCAGCAGCCCAAGACAGGGGACGGAGACCCAGTACTTC. It yields the protein CASSPRQGTETQYF.

This sequence joins TRBV27 and TRBJ1-2; 8 bases agree with TRBD1. Germline CDR1 is MNHEY and CDR2 is SMNVEV (reference sequence). The V and J ends lost 4 bases and 5 bases, in that order; junction bases with no gene match: 9. The CDR3 loop spans 15 amino acids. The CDR3, as DNA: TGTGCCAGCAGTTGGACTGAGGACAGGGCGTATGGCTACACCTTC. Residues: CASSWTEDRAYGYTF.

V gene TRBV4-1 combines with J gene TRBJ2-7; D not certain. Trimming removed 1 base at V and 2 bases at J, with 6 bases between. Looked up from germline, CDR1 is MGHRA and CDR2 is YSYEKL. This CDR3 spans 13 amino acids. The CDR3 sequence: CASSQGEAYEQYF. The CDR3 bases are TGCGCCAGCAGCCAAGGCGAAGCCTACGAGCAGTACTTC.

V is TRBV29-1 and J is TRBJ2-1; TRBD1 is a possible D gene (6 bases). V was cut by 4 bases and J by 2 bases, with 12 bases left in between. CDR1 and CDR2 from the germline V gene are SQVTM and ANQGSEA. The CDR3 has 14 residues. CDR3 coding DNA: TGCAGCGTTGCCGGGACACCAACCTACAATGAGCAGTTCTTC. It yields the protein CSVAGTPTYNEQFF.

The chain joins TRBV28 to TRBJ1-2, with D maybe TRBD1 (5 bases). Germline V CDR1 and CDR2: MDHEN, SYDVKM. This CDR3 comprises 15 residues. V lost 1 base and J 4 bases, leaving 13 bases between the germline ends. Written as DNA, the CDR3 is TGTGCCAGCAGTTTATTAGGACACTCGTTCTATGGCTACACCTTC. Amino acids: CASSLLGHSFYGYTF.

The chain couples TRBV19 to TRBJ1-4, with D maybe TRBD1 (6 bases). The CDR3 length is 13 residues. V lost 9 bases and J 7 bases, leaving 15 bases between the germline ends. Germline-derived CDR1 and CDR2 are LNHDA and SQIVND (reference sequence). The CDR3 nucleotides are TGTGCCAGCGTGGACAGCCCCGGTGAAAAACTGTTTTTT. Translated: CASVDSPGEKLFF.

This clone was detected only once. The chain joins TRBV4-3 to TRBJ1-1; no clear D gene. The CDR3 length is 15 residues. Looked up from germline, CDR1 is LGHNA and CDR2 is YSLEER. Deletions cut 0 bases from V and 1 base from J, with 9 bases between. CDR3 in DNA: TGCGCCAGCAGCCAAGATCGGGAAGGGAACACTGAAGCTTTCTTT. Protein sequence: CASSQDREGNTEAFF.

The chain uses TRBV29-1 and TRBJ2-7; D is perhaps TRBD1 (8 bases). V was trimmed by 5 bases and J by 2 bases, leaving 16 bases between them. This CDR3 comprises 14 residues. In germline, CDR1 is SQVTM, CDR2 ANQGSEA. CDR3 residues: CSVFDRGLPYEQYF. CDR3 nucleotide sequence: TGCAGCGTTTTCGACAGGGGACTACCCTACGAGCAGTACTTC.

The V and J genes are TRBV10-3 and TRBJ2-1, with 14 positions matching TRBD2. In germline, CDR1 is ENHRY, CDR2 SYGVKD. The CDR3 is 15 residues long. The V segment lost 10 bases and the J segment 10 bases; nucleotides outside the gene matches: 12. CDR3 residues: CATSPTSGGAGEQFF. The CDR3 DNA reads as TGTGCCACGAGCCCGACTAGCGGGGGGGCTGGGGAGCAGTTCTTC.

The CDR3: CASSDSSKDTQYF. The CDR3 nucleotides read TGTGCCAGCAGTGACTCATCCAAAGATACGCAGTATTTT. This chain uses TRBV6-4 with TRBJ2-3, with D hard to call. The CDR3 extends over 13 amino acids. V lost 0 bases, J lost 5 bases, and 6 bases lay in between. Looked up from germline, CDR1 is MRHNA and CDR2 is SNTAGT.

The chain joins TRBV7-9 to TRBJ1-2; maybe TRBD1 (6 bases). Trimming cost V 2 bases and J 3 bases, with 10 bases left between them. Germline assignment: CDR1 SEHNR and CDR2 FQNEAQ (reference sequence). This CDR3 is built from 14 residues. CDR3 residues: CASSLYGQHYGYTF. In DNA, the CDR3 is TGTGCCAGCAGCTTATACGGACAGCACTATGGCTACACCTTC.

This clone was seen a handful of times. The chain recombines TRBV27 with TRBJ1-2; TRBD1 aligns across 9 bases. V gave up 3 bases and J gave up 6 bases; unmatched junction bases: 14. Germline lookup yields CDR1 MNHEY and CDR2 SMNVEV (reference sequence). This CDR3 region has 17 residues. The CDR3 coding sequence is TGTGCCAGCAGTTTGTGGAACAGGGGGCGCGACAAGGATGGCTACACCTTC. Encoded protein: CASSLWNRGRDKDGYTF.

The chain employs TRBV30 and TRBJ2-1, with 7 bases aligning to TRBD1. CDR3 length equals 14 residues. CDR1 and CDR2 from the germline V gene are GTSNPN and SVGIG (reference sequence). Losses at the gene ends were 5 bases for V and 7 bases for J; bases not matched to a gene: 11. The CDR3 reads CAWVPTGRPNEQFF. CDR3 sequence (DNA): TGTGCCTGGGTACCGACAGGGCGCCCTAATGAGCAGTTCTTC.

V and J are TRBV18 and TRBJ1-1, with D maybe TRBD1 (5 bases). From germline, CDR1 is KGHSH and CDR2 LQKENI. The CDR3 totals 12 residues. Trimming left V 5 bases short and J 3 bases short, with 7 bases between. CDR3 amino acids: CASSSTDTEAFF. CDR3 bases: TGTGCCAGCTCATCGACAGACACTGAAGCTTTCTTT.

This chain uses TRBV5-5 with TRBJ1-2; weak D call: TRBD1 (5 bases). CDR3 length: 13 residues. Germline CDR1 SGHKS, CDR2 YYEKEE (reference sequence). Trimming cost V 0 bases and J 8 bases, with 11 bases left between them. CDR3 in amino acids: CASSLVRGMGYTF. The CDR3 DNA reads TGTGCCAGCAGCTTGGTTAGGGGAATGGGCTACACCTTC.

This clone was recorded only once. J is TRBJ2-1 and V is TRBV5-5; 9 bases are a match to TRBD1. The CDR3 is made up of 15 amino acids. CDR1 SGHKS and CDR2 YYEKEE come from the germline V gene (reference sequence). V shed 0 bases, J shed 7 bases, and the junction held 5 bases outside the gene matches. Here the CDR3 reads CASSLAQGARNEQFF. The CDR3 DNA follows: TGTGCCAGCAGCTTGGCACAGGGGGCAAGGAATGAGCAGTTCTTC. Full variable domain (remainder filled in from reference TRBV5-5 and TRBJ2-1): DAGVTQSPTHLIKTRGQQVTLRCSPISGHKSVSWYQQVLGQGPQFIFQYYEKEERGRGNFPDRFSARQFPNYSSELNVNALLLGDSALYLCASSLAQGARNEQFFGPGTRLTVL.